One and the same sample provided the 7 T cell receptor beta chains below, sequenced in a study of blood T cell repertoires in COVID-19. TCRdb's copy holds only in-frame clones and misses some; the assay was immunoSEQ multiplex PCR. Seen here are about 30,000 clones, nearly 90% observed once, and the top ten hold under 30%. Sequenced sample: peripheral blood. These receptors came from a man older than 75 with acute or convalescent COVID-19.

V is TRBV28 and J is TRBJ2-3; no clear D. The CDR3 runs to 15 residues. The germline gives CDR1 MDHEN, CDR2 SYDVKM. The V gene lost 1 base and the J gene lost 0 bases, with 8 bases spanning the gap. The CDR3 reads CASSLSVSSTDTQYF. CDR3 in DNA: TGTGCCAGCAGTTTATCCGTTTCTAGCACAGATACGCAGTATTTT.

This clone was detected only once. The CDR3 DNA is TGTGCCAGCTCACCAAGGGACAGCTACGGAAACACCATATATTTT. It codes for CASSPRDSYGNTIYF. V and J are TRBV18 and TRBJ1-3; 7 bases are shared with TRBD1. V gave up 2 bases and J gave up 4 bases; unmatched junction bases: 5. This CDR3 is 15 amino acids long. Germline-derived CDR1 and CDR2 are KGHSH and LQKENI.

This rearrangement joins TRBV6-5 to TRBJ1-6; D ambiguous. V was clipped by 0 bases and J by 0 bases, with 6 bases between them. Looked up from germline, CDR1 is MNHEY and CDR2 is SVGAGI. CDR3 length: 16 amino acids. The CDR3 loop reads CASSYSRSSYNSPLHF. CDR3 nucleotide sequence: TGTGCCAGCAGTTACTCAAGGAGCTCCTATAATTCACCCCTCCACTTT.

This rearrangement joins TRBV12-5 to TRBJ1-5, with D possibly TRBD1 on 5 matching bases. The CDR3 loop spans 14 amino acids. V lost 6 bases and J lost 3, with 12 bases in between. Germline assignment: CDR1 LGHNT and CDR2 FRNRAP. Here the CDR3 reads CASGGGNDNQPQHF. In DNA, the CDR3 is TGTGCTAGTGGGGGGGGGAACGACAATCAGCCCCAGCATTTT.

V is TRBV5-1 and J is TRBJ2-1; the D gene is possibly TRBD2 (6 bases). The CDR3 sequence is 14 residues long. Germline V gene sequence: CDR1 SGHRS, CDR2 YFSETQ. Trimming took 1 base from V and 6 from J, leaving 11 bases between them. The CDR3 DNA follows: TGCGCCAGCAGCTTGTCCGGAGGGTCCAATGAGCAGTTCTTC. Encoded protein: CASSLSGGSNEQFF.

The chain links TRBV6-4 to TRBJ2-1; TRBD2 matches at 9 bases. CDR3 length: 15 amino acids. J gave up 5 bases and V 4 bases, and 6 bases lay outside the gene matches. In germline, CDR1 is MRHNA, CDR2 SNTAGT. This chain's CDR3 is CASSVASGEHNEQFF. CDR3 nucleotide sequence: TGTGCCAGCAGTGTCGCTAGCGGGGAGCACAATGAGCAGTTCTTC.

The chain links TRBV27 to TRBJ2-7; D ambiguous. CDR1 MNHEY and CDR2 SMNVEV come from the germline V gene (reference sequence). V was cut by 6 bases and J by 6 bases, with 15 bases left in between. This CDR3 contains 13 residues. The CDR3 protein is CASSPRSGREQYF. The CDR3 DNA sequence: TGTGCCAGCAGCCCTAGGAGTGGTCGCGAGCAGTACTTC.